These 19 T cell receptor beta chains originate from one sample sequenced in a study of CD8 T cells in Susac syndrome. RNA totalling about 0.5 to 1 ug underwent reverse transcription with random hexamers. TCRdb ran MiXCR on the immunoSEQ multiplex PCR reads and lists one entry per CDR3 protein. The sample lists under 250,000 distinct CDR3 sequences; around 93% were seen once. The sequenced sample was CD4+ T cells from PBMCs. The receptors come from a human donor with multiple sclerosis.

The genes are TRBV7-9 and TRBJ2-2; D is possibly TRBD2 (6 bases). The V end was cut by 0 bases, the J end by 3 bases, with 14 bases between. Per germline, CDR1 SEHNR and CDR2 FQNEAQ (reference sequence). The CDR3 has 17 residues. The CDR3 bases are TGTGCCAGCAGCTTAGCGCTTTTGGCTAGCGACACCGGGGAGCTGTTTTTT. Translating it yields CASSLALLASDTGELFF.

The CDR3 protein is CSVERGGGNEQFF. The CDR3 bases are TGCAGCGTTGAACGGGGGGGCGGCAATGAGCAGTTCTTC. The chain combines TRBV29-1 with TRBJ2-1, with TRBD2 matching 8 bases. This CDR3 is built from 13 residues. Germline CDR1 is SQVTM and CDR2 is ANQGSEA. After removal of 2 bases from V and 6 bases from J, the junction contained 3 bases not matched to a gene.

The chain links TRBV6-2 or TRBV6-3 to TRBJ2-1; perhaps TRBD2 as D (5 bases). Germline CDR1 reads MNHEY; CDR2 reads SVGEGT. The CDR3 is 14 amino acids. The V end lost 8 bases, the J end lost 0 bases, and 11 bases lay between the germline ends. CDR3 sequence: CASQRDSSYNEQFF. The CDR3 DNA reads TGTGCCAGCCAGAGGGATAGCTCCTACAATGAGCAGTTCTTC.

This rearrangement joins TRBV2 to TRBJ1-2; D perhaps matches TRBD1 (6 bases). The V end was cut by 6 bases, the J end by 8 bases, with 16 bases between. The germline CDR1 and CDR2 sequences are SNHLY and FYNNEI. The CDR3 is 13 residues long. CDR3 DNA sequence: TGTGCCAGCAGGATACAGGGTCCCAAGGGCTACACCTTC. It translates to CASRIQGPKGYTF.

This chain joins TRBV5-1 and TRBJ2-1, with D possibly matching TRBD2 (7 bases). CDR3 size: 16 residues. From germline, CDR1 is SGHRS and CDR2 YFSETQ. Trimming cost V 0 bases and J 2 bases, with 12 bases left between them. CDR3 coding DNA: TGCGCCAGCAGCTTGGAAGGGGGGGTCACCTACAATGAGCAGTTCTTC. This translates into CASSLEGGVTYNEQFF.

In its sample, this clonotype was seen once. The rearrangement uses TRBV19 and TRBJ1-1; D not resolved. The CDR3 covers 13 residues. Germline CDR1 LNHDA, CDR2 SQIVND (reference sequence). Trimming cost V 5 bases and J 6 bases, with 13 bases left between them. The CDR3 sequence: CASSDRGIPEAFF. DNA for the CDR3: TGTGCCAGTAGTGATCGAGGGATTCCTGAAGCTTTCTTT.

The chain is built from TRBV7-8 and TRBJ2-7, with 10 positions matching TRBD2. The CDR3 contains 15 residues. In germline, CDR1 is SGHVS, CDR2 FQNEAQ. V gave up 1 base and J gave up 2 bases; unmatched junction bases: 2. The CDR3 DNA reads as TGTGCCAGCAGCTTAGGGAGCGGGGGGGCCTACGAGCAGTACTTC. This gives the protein CASSLGSGGAYEQYF.

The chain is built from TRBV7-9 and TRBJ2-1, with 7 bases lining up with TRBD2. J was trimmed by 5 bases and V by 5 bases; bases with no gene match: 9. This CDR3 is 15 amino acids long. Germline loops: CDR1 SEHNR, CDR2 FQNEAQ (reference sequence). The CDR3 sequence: CASSPRTRLNNEQFF. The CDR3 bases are TGTGCCAGCAGCCCCAGGACTAGACTAAACAATGAGCAGTTCTTC.

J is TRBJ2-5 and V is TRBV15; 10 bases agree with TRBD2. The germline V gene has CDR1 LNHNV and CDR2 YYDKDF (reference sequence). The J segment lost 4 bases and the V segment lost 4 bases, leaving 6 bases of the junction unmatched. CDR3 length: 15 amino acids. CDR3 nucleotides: TGTGCCACCAGCACTAGCGGGGGCTGGGGAGAGACCCAGTACTTC. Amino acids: CATSTSGGWGETQYF.

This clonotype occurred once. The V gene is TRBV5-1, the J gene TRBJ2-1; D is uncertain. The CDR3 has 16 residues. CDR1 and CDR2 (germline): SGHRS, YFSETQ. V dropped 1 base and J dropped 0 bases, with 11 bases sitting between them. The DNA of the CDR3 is TGCGCCAGCAGCTTGTCGGCCCTGAGCTCCTACAATGAGCAGTTCTTC. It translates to CASSLSALSSYNEQFF.

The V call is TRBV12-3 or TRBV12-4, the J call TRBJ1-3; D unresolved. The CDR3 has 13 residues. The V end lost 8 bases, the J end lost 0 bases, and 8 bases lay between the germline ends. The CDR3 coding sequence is TGTGCCAGCCAAGCTGACTCTGGAAACACCATATATTTT. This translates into CASQADSGNTIYF.

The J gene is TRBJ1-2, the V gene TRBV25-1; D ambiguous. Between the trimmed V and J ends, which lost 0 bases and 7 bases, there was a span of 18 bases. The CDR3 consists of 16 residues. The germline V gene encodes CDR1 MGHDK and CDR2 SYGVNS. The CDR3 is CASSEYRVAQFGGYTF. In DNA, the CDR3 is TGTGCCAGCAGTGAATATAGAGTTGCCCAGTTCGGTGGCTACACCTTC.

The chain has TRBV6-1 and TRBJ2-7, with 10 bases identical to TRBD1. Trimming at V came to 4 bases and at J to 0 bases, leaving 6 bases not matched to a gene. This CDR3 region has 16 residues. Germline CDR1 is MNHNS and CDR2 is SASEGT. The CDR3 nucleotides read TGTGCCAGCAGTGCCTGGGACAGGGGTTCCTCCTACGAGCAGTACTTC. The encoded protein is CASSAWDRGSSYEQYF.

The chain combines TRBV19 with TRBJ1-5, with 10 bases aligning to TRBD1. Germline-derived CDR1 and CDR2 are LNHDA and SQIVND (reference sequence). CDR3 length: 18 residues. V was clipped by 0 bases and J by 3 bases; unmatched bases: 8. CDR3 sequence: CASSIDPGTGAFNQPQHF. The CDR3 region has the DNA TGTGCCAGTAGTATAGACCCCGGGACAGGGGCCTTCAATCAGCCCCAGCATTTT.

CDR3 in DNA: TGCAGTGCTGGCGAAACAGGGAGTTCCAATCAGCCCCAGCATTTT. It yields the protein CSAGETGSSNQPQHF. V is TRBV20-1 and J is TRBJ1-5; possibly TRBD1 for D (6 bases). The V gene lost 5 bases and the J gene lost 3 bases, with 17 bases spanning the gap. This CDR3 comprises 15 residues. Germline loops: CDR1 DFQATT, CDR2 SNEGSKA (reference sequence).

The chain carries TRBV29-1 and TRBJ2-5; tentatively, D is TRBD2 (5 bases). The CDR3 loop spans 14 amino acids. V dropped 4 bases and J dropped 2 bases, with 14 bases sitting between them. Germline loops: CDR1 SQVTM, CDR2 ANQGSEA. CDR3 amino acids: CSVVYARAQETQYF. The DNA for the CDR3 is TGCAGCGTTGTTTACGCGAGGGCGCAAGAGACCCAGTACTTC.

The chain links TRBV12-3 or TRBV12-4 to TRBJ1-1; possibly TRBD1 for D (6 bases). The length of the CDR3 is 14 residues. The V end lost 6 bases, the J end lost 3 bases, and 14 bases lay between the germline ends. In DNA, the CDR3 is TGTGCCAGCAGCCGACGGGACACTTACACTGAAGCTTTCTTT. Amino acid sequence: CASSRRDTYTEAFF.

The CDR3 bases are TGTGCCAGCAGTTACTTCGGGCTAGCGGGGGGCTCACGGGGCGAGCAGTACTTC. It specifies CASSYFGLAGGSRGEQYF. The V gene is TRBV6-5, the J gene TRBJ2-7; TRBD2 aligns across 11 bases. CDR1 and CDR2 (germline): MNHEY, SVGAGI. There are 18 residues in the CDR3. J gave up 6 bases and V 1 base, and 14 bases lay outside the gene matches.

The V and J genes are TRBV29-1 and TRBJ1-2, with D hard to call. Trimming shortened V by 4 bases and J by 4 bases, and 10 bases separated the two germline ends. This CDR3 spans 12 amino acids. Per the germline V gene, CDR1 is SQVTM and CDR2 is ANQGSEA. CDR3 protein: CSVGGNGYGYTF. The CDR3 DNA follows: TGCAGCGTTGGTGGGAACGGCTATGGCTACACCTTC.